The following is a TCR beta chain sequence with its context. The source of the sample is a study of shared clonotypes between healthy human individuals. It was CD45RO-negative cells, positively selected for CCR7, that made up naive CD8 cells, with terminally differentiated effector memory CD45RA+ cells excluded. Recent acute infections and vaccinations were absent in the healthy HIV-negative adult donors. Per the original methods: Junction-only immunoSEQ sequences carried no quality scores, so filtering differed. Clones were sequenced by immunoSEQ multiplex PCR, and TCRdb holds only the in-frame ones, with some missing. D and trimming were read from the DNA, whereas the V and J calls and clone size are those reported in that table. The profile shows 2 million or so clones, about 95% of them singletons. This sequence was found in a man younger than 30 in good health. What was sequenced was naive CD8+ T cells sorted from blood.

CDR3 region: CASSYRDNLGEQYF. CDR3 coding DNA: TGTGCCAGCAGTTACCGGGACAATCTCGGCGAGCAGTACTTC. V is TRBV6-5 and J is TRBJ2-7, with a tentative D call TRBD1 (6 bases). The V gene's germline CDR1 is MNHEY and CDR2 SVGAGI. The V and J ends lost 2 bases and 6 bases respectively, with 14 bases between them. This CDR3 comprises 14 residues.